This TCR beta chain is from a study of CD8 T cells in ankylosing spondylitis. This clonotype has ten or more counts. Its antigen remains unknown. Each CDR3 protein gets one entry after TCRdb re-called the 5' RACE reads with MiXCR. The sample shows some 71,000 distinct CDR3 sequences, about 5.4% of them seen only once. CDR3 size: 13 residues. Trimming cost V 3 bases and J 6 bases; bases outside gene matches: 3. Looked up from germline, CDR1 is KGHDR and CDR2 is SFDVKD. Notes on the study in general: Disease-linked clones reportedly showed significant enrichment in matched ankylosing spondylitis synovial fluid.

This TCR was sampled from a male donor with ankylosing spondylitis or in good health (not recorded which). Sample: blood, either unsorted or a sorted T cell fraction (not recorded which). The chain is built from TRBV24-1 and TRBJ1-2; 7 positions match TRBD1. The CDR3 bases are TGTGCCACCAGTGATCTACAGGGGAATGGCTACACCTTC. Amino acids: CATSDLQGNGYTF.